This passage covers 6 T cell receptor beta chains from one sample sequenced in a study of breast tumors, draining lymph nodes, adjacent tissues. Breast cancer patients provided tissue from their axillary draining lymph nodes. One entry per CDR3 protein, called by TCRdb with MiXCR from the multiplex PCR reads. The table shows fewer than 300,000 distinct CDR3 sequences, with about 30% occurring only once. The sequencing input was axillary lymph node tissue. The receptors derive from a female donor with breast cancer. Some clones in this sample may be carry-over from other donors' samples.

V and J are TRBV7-8 and TRBJ1-6; 7 nucleotides match TRBD1. V trimming: 5 bases; J trimming: 9 bases; junction bases outside the gene matches: 10. Germline V gene lookup returns CDR1 SGHVS and CDR2 FQNEAQ. The CDR3 has 15 amino acids. The CDR3 here is CASSEDRAGGSPLHF. The CDR3 DNA reads as TGTGCCAGCAGCGAAGACAGGGCCGGGGGTTCACCCCTCCACTTT.

This clonotype came up many times. The chain carries TRBV30 and TRBJ1-3; D gene ambiguous. V shed 0 bases and J shed 8 bases, with 5 bases lying between them. The CDR3 is 11 amino acids. Germline CDR1 reads GTSNPN; CDR2 reads SVGIG (reference sequence). As DNA, the CDR3 is TGTGCCTGGAGTGTAAGGTACACCATATATTTT. Translating it yields CAWSVRYTIYF.

This clonotype was recorded many times. The genes are TRBV6-1 and TRBJ2-1; 11 nucleotides agree with TRBD2. CDR3 length: 15 residues. Germline V gene lookup returns CDR1 MNHNS and CDR2 SASEGT. V was clipped by 5 bases and J by 7 bases; unmatched bases: 7. The CDR3 nucleotides are TGTGCCAGCAGTAAGGGACTAGCGGCCAGAAATGAGCAGTTCTTC. This translates into CASSKGLAARNEQFF.

The rearrangement links TRBV6-6 to TRBJ1-4; D is uncertain. This CDR3 is built from 15 residues. The ends were cut back, 5 bases at V and 7 bases at J, with 17 bases in the middle. In germline, CDR1 is MNHNY, CDR2 SVGAGI (reference sequence). CDR3 in amino acids: CASSHLRGAGEKLFF. CDR3 bases: TGTGCCAGCAGTCACTTGCGGGGTGCTGGTGAAAAACTGTTTTTT.

In the case of this clonotype: A read error is possible here, since a much larger clone lies one base away. V is TRBV9 and J is TRBJ2-3; possibly TRBD2 for D (5 bases). Trimming stripped 7 bases from V and 5 bases from J, with 17 bases between. The germline V gene has CDR1 SGDLS and CDR2 YYNGEE. The CDR3 covers 14 residues. CDR3 region: CASVRTPDEDTQYF. Written as DNA, the CDR3 is TGTGCCAGCGTACGGACTCCCGACGAAGATACGCAGTATTTT. Looking up the rest from reference TRBV9 and TRBJ2-3 gives the full variable domain: DSGVTQTPKHLITATGQRVTLRCSPRSGDLSVYWYQQSLDQGLQFLIQYYNGEERAKGNILERFSAQQFPDLHSELNLSSLELGDSALYFCASVRTPDEDTQYFGPGTRLTVL.

The CDR3 spells CASSPPDKANYGYTF. In nucleotides, the CDR3 is TGTGCCAGCAGCCCCCCGGACAAGGCTAACTATGGCTACACCTTC. This chain links TRBV7-8 with TRBJ1-2, with D tentatively TRBD1 (5 bases). V lost 5 bases and J lost 0, with 13 bases in between. The CDR3 is 15 residues long. Germline assignment: CDR1 SGHVS and CDR2 FQNEAQ.